These T cell receptor beta chains were read from a single sample in a study of T cells in Graves' hyperthyroidism and ophthalmopathy. A single record per CDR3 protein comes from TCRdb applying MiXCR to the multiplex PCR reads. The sample lists about 270,000 distinct CDR3 sequences, 13% to 15% occurring once. The specimen was blood. Every receptor here comes from a woman aged 45-65 years with Graves' hyperthyroidism that later progressed to Graves' ophthalmopathy. Both conserved end residues are trimmed from each CDR3. Size values are once, few and many counts, or a class for expanded clones, and some rows have none.

few TRBV19 ASSNQGQETQY
NA TRBV12-3/TRBV12-4 ASTPLGTNEKLF
NA TRBV20-1 SARAGNTGELF
many TRBV28 ASCIFATYGYT
few TRBV6-1 ASSWGGNYGYT
NA TRBV9 ASSSASGPNEQF
few TRBV5-1 ASRQYGEVAF
NA TRBV16 ASSQSGSPSGNTIY
many TRBV20-1 SATIGRSKDEQY
many TRBV7-3 ASSSGPTDTQY
NA TRBV9 ASSVVGTNSGNTIY
few TRBV2 ASSEARIVGPRGSGANVLT
many TRBV28 ASSSGGRETQY
NA TRBV19 ASINGPDTEAF
many TRBV7-2 ASSLAPGQGSTEAF
many TRBV6-2/TRBV6-3 ASSYSTGTGGRNEQF
many TRBV20-1 SVPTPAYEQY
few TRBV20-1 SARDNRRYGYT
NA TRBV9 ASSVALTSGRLGDTQY
many TRBV18 ASSPPAGGPLETQY
NA TRBV11-3 ASSLVDRTDTQY
few TRBV19 ASKGLAGRAKNIQY
NA TRBV6-1 ASSKGQDQH
many TRBV10-3 AISESSGSLGEQF
many TRBV7-9 ASSLVLTGANVLT
many TRBV28 ASTPRGTEAF
many TRBV28 ASSLGGRSYEQY
many TRBV28 ASSPRNRLAGVSYEQY
many TRBV2 ASTDSPRGGKLF
many TRBV28 ASSLIFTSGTHQETQY
many TRBV10-3 ATKGRTDSYEQY
many TRBV2 ASSVDRIYGYT
many TRBV2 ASSETGGNEQF
many TRBV27 ASSLSWRPPPQETQY
many TRBV24-1 ATSRTGDGEQY
many TRBV13 ASSANRAHTDTQY
NA TRBV5-1 ASSFSHLDTQY
few TRBV13 ASSLGPAGSPLH
many TRBV2 ASSDSHVGRSEQY
many TRBV20-1 SAGSGTGPQPQH
few TRBV19 ASSPGLSSSYEQY
NA TRBV19 ASGGGSSTGELF
many TRBV18 ASSPPGSGGGSYNEQF
many TRBV12-5 ASALVGADTQY
once TRBV19 ASDQKSGELF
many TRBV28 ASSLLLGFGTNVYSNQPQH
many TRBV7-3 ASSLPLSTNTGELF
NA TRBV10-3 AIKPGPQLPNNEQF
NA TRBV19 ASSIEDYGKNIQY
few TRBV20-1 SASDFNQNNEQF
NA TRBV3-1 ASSQRRDYEQY
many TRBV12-3/TRBV12-4 ASSLSGRSETQY